Listed below are T cell receptor beta chains from one sample, sequenced in a study of sequential checkpoint blockade in melanoma. Clones were read by immunoSEQ multiplex PCR, and TCRdb kept only the in-frame ones, dropping some. The sample has 15,000 to 20,000 clones; 72% are singletons. Here the sequenced sample was CD8+ T cells sorted from blood (inferred from file names), taken from a patient given nivolumab and ipilimumab in sequence. The receptors shown here come from a human donor with melanoma. Each CDR3 is given with its conserved first and last residue. The D gene is left open where the match is weak. The size field is filled for only some rows; it gives once, few, many or a size class.

TRBV6-5	TRBJ1-2	NA	NA	CASSFINNYGYTF	TGTGCCAGCAGTTTCATCAATAACTATGGCTACACCTTC
TRBV6-6	TRBJ1-2	NA	NA	CASSYSDKANYGYTF	TGTGCCAGCAGTTACTCGGACAAAGCTAACTATGGCTACACCTTC
TRBV18	TRBJ2-7	medium-sized	NA	CASSRGRQVLYEQYF	TGTGCCAGCTCACGCGGACGACAGGTCCTCTACGAGCAGTACTTC
TRBV11-2	TRBJ1-2	NA	NA	CASSLVASYTF	TGTGCCAGCAGCTTAGTAGCTAGCTACACCTTC
TRBV7-9	TRBJ1-2	NA	NA	CASSLGTGNGYTF	TGTGCCAGCAGCTTAGGTACAGGGAACGGCTACACCTTC
TRBV9	TRBJ2-7	NA	NA	CASSLRGSTGTYEQYF	TGTGCCAGCAGCCTCCGAGGGTCGACAGGAACCTACGAGCAGTACTTC
TRBV27	TRBJ2-7	NA	NA	CASRLRGTSSYEQYF	TGTGCCAGCAGACTGAGGGGGACGAGTTCCTACGAGCAGTACTTC
TRBV5-8	TRBJ1-2	NA	NA	CASSFLQGKGLGYGYTF	TGTGCCAGCAGCTTCCTGCAGGGGAAGGGGCTAGGCTATGGCTACACCTTC
TRBV6-5	TRBJ1-1	NA	NA	CASSLGEGVTEAFF	TGTGCCAGCAGTTTGGGGGAGGGGGTCACTGAAGCTTTCTTT
TRBV11-2	TRBJ2-7	NA	NA	CASSLGSGVYEQYF	TGTGCCAGCAGCTTAGGTTCAGGGGTCTACGAGCAGTACTTC
TRBV5-4	TRBJ1-2	once	NA	CASSLGERTGYTF	TGTGCCAGCAGCTTGGGGGAGCGTACCGGCTACACCTTC
TRBV13	TRBJ2-7	NA	TRBD2	CASSLSRGGTYEQYF	TGTGCCAGCAGCCTCTCTCGGGGGGGCACCTACGAGCAGTACTTC
TRBV7-6	TRBJ2-7	NA	TRBD2	CASSPGSREGGYEQYF	TGTGCCAGCAGCCCCGGCTCGCGGGAGGGCGGATACGAGCAGTACTTC
TRBV2	TRBJ1-1	NA	NA	CASSAGAWAFF	TGTGCCAGCAGTGCAGGGGCTTGGGCTTTCTTT
TRBV18	TRBJ1-2	few	TRBD1	CASSPVDRADGYTF	TGTGCCAGCTCACCAGTCGACAGGGCTGATGGCTACACCTTC
TRBV5-1	TRBJ1-5	NA	NA	CASSLAGNQPQHF	TGCGCCAGCAGCTTGGCCGGGAATCAGCCCCAGCATTTT
TRBV9	TRBJ2-7	NA	NA	CASSVEASVTYEQYF	TGTGCCAGCAGCGTAGAAGCTAGCGTAACCTACGAGCAGTACTTC
TRBV16	TRBJ1-5	NA	TRBD1	CASSPRGWTGGYQPQHF	TGTGCCAGCAGCCCTAGGGGGTGGACAGGGGGTTATCAGCCCCAGCATTTT
TRBV18	TRBJ2-3	NA	TRBD2	CASSPGREAVTQYF	TGTGCCAGCTCACCAGGGAGGGAGGCGGTGACGCAGTATTTT
TRBV11-2	TRBJ2-5	NA	NA	CASSVQIKFQETQYF	TGTGCCAGCAGCGTGCAGATAAAGTTTCAAGAGACCCAGTACTTC
TRBV5-1	TRBJ2-7	NA	TRBD1	CASGQVNSYEQYF	TGCGCCAGTGGACAGGTAAACTCCTACGAGCAGTACTTC
TRBV5-1	TRBJ2-7	NA	TRBD1	CASSLDPRDRPTYEQYF	TGCGCCAGCAGCTTGGACCCACGGGACAGGCCAACATACGAGCAGTACTTC
TRBV2	TRBJ2-7	NA	TRBD2	CASSEPVGLAGGRSYEQYF	TGTGCCAGCAGTGAACCTGTGGGACTAGCGGGGGGCCGCTCCTACGAGCAGTACTTC
TRBV6-5	TRBJ2-7	NA	TRBD2	CASSPSGGGEQYF	TGTGCCAGCAGTCCTAGCGGGGGAGGTGAGCAGTACTTC
TRBV13	TRBJ1-2	NA	TRBD1	CASSSGSQGRYGYTF	TGTGCCAGCAGCTCAGGGTCACAGGGGAGATATGGCTACACCTTC
TRBV6-4	TRBJ2-1	NA	TRBD2	CASSDSIGSGGDEQFF	TGTGCCAGCAGTGACTCGATAGGTAGCGGGGGGGATGAGCAGTTCTTC
TRBV5-6	TRBJ1-1	NA	NA	CASTLDGNTEAFF	TGTGCCAGCACCTTAGATGGCAACACTGAAGCTTTCTTT
TRBV10-3	TRBJ2-7	NA	TRBD2	CAIKGLAGWDEQYF	TGTGCCATCAAAGGGCTAGCGGGATGGGACGAGCAGTACTTC
TRBV19	TRBJ2-7	medium-sized	TRBD2	CASSTRLADYEQYF	TGTGCCAGTAGTACACGACTAGCGGATTACGAGCAGTACTTC
TRBV7-3	TRBJ1-1	NA	NA	CASSTKQGRGTEAFF	TGTGCCAGCAGCACCAAACAGGGCCGGGGCACTGAAGCTTTCTTT
TRBV5-6	TRBJ1-1	NA	TRBD1	CASSSDRTGGSTEAFF	TGTGCCAGCAGCTCCGACCGGACAGGGGGCTCTACTGAAGCTTTCTTT
TRBV23-1	TRBJ2-7	NA	TRBD1	CASSQDPPGQGIYEQYF	TGCGCCAGCAGTCAGGATCCTCCGGGACAGGGGATCTACGAGCAGTACTTC
TRBV5-1	TRBJ2-3	few	NA	CASSLRLTTDTQYF	TGCGCCAGCAGCTTGCGACTCACCACAGATACGCAGTATTTT
TRBV7-7	TRBJ2-7	NA	TRBD1	CASSTGTGGYEQYF	TGTGCCAGCAGCACCGGGACAGGGGGCTACGAGCAGTACTTC
TRBV4-1	TRBJ1-1	NA	NA	CASSQTPSGGNRNTEAFF	TGCGCCAGCAGCCAGACGCCCTCGGGGGGTAATAGGAACACTGAAGCTTTCTTT
TRBV4-1	TRBJ1-2	NA	NA	CASSQGPGRYGYTF	TGCGCCAGCAGCCAAGGGCCAGGGAGGTATGGCTACACCTTC
TRBV11-3	TRBJ2-7	NA	TRBD1	CASSSRQGAYEQYF	TGTGCCAGCAGCTCCAGACAGGGCGCCTACGAGCAGTACTTC
TRBV11-2	TRBJ1-5	NA	NA	CASSHSSLNQPQHF	TGTGCCAGCAGCCACTCGAGCTTAAATCAGCCCCAGCATTTT
TRBV27	TRBJ1-1	NA	NA	CASSLYPVMNTEAFF	TGTGCCAGCAGTCTCTATCCCGTCATGAACACTGAAGCTTTCTTT
TRBV5-6	TRBJ2-7	NA	NA	CASSLARSGQPYEQYF	TGTGCCAGCAGCTTGGCGCGGAGTGGACAACCCTACGAGCAGTACTTC
TRBV15	TRBJ2-1	few	TRBD2	CATGTSSYNEQFF	TGTGCCACCGGGACTAGCTCCTACAATGAGCAGTTCTTC
TRBV6-6	TRBJ1-4	once	TRBD1	CASNRDRWYQKLFF	TGTGCCAGCAACAGGGACAGGTGGTATCAAAAACTGTTTTTT
TRBV14	TRBJ2-3	NA	NA	CASSQGSSRYTDTQYF	TGTGCCAGCAGCCAAGGTAGTTCGAGATACACAGATACGCAGTATTTT
TRBV9	TRBJ2-7	NA	NA	CASSGRGDYEQYF	TGTGCCAGCAGCGGAAGGGGTGACTACGAGCAGTACTTC
TRBV30	TRBJ1-1	NA	TRBD1	CAWAPTGKNTEAFF	TGTGCCTGGGCCCCGACAGGGAAGAACACTGAAGCTTTCTTT
TRBV19	TRBJ1-1	NA	TRBD1	CASSINPPIRDRDAEAFF	TGTGCCAGTAGTATAAACCCACCGATCCGGGACAGGGACGCTGAAGCTTTCTTT
TRBV11-2	TRBJ2-7	NA	NA	CASSPRGPYEQYF	TGTGCCAGCAGCCCCAGAGGGCCCTACGAGCAGTACTTC